These 7 T cell receptor beta chains share one sample of origin, sequenced in a study of cytomegalovirus exposure and HLA in healthy donors. TCRdb's copy holds only in-frame clones and misses some; the assay was immunoSEQ multiplex PCR. The sample lists 120,000 or so clones; about 90% were seen once. Input material: PBMCs. Receptor source: a woman aged 18-29 years in good health and CMV-seronegative.

This clone has only one observation. The chain couples TRBV2 to TRBJ2-5, with 8 bases aligning to TRBD2. The CDR3 loop spans 16 amino acids. Looked up from germline, CDR1 is SNHLY and CDR2 is FYNNEI. V was pared by 5 bases and J by 1 base, with 9 bases of the junction left unmatched. The CDR3 DNA reads TGTGCCAGCAGTAACGGACTAGCTCCCGGCCAAGAGACCCAGTACTTC. Translated: CASSNGLAPGQETQYF.

V and J are TRBV28 and TRBJ1-1; weak D call: TRBD1 (5 bases). Trimming took off 5 bases at V and 1 base at J, with 17 bases between the two ends. Per the germline V gene, CDR1 is MDHEN and CDR2 is SYDVKM. This CDR3 comprises 16 residues. The CDR3 sequence is CASSGTRGVGNTEAFF. CDR3 coding DNA: TGTGCCAGCAGTGGGACTCGAGGGGTGGGGAACACTGAAGCTTTCTTT. Drawing the rest from reference TRBV28 and TRBJ1-1, the complete variable domain is DVKVTQSSRYLVKRTGEKVFLECVQDMDHENMFWYRQDPGLGLRLIYFSYDVKMKEKGDIPEGYSVSREKKERFSLILESASTNQTSMYLCASSGTRGVGNTEAFFGQGTRLTVV.

The chain employs TRBV6-5 and TRBJ1-2; 10 bases agree with TRBD1. CDR3 length equals 15 residues. Trimming cost V 4 bases and J 8 bases; bases outside gene matches: 10. Germline CDR1 is MNHEY and CDR2 is SVGAGI. CDR3 DNA: TGTGCCAGCAGTTCTACCGGACAGGGGGGCACCGGCTACACCTTC. As protein: CASSSTGQGGTGYTF.

V is TRBV5-1 and J is TRBJ2-6, with TRBD1 matching 7 bases. J lost 1 base, V lost 4 bases, and 5 bases had no gene match. The CDR3 loop spans 16 amino acids. Germline V gene data show CDR1 as SGHRS and CDR2 as YFSETQ. CDR3 nucleotides: TGCGCCAGCAGCCAGGACAGGAAGTCTGGGGCCAACGTCCTGACTTTC. This codes for CASSQDRKSGANVLTF.

V gene TRBV27 combines with J gene TRBJ1-1; D remains ambiguous. The CDR3 has 13 residues. Between the trimmed V and J ends, which lost 6 bases and 0 bases, there was a span of 8 bases. Germline V gives CDR1 MNHEY, CDR2 SMNVEV (reference sequence). The CDR3 DNA is TGTGCCAGCAGAATTCTCCTGAACACTGAAGCTTTCTTT. The encoded protein is CASRILLNTEAFF.

The J gene is TRBJ2-7, the V gene TRBV13; 12 nucleotides line up with TRBD1. This CDR3 has 20 amino acids. The germline V gene encodes CDR1 PRHDT and CDR2 FYEKMQ (reference sequence). The trim removed 5 bases at V and 0 bases at J, leaving 17 bases unmatched. The CDR3 protein is CASSAGSPGQGAFSSYEQYF. In DNA form, the CDR3 reads TGTGCCAGCAGCGCCGGCTCTCCGGGACAGGGGGCCTTTAGCTCCTACGAGCAGTACTTC. Looking up the rest from reference TRBV13 and TRBJ2-7 gives the full variable domain: AAGVIQSPRHLIKEKRETATLKCYPIPRHDTVYWYQQGPGQDPQFLISFYEKMQSDKGSIPDRFSAQQFSDYHSELNMSSLELGDSALYFCASSAGSPGQGAFSSYEQYFGPGTRLTVT.

The rearrangement links TRBV6-6 to TRBJ2-7, with 7 bases aligning to TRBD1. CDR3 length: 14 residues. Germline V gives CDR1 MNHNY, CDR2 SVGAGI (reference sequence). The V gene end was trimmed by 2 bases and the J gene end by 6 bases; junction bases not matched to a gene: 7. This chain's CDR3 is CASSYTGEPGEQYF. CDR3 DNA sequence: TGTGCCAGCAGTTACACAGGGGAACCTGGCGAGCAGTACTTC.